Below are 25 T cell receptor beta chains sequenced from a single sample in a study of vaccination effects on CD4 cells after COVID-19. Here immunoSEQ multiplex PCR was the method, and the copy in TCRdb shows in-frame clones only, minus some. Among 30,000 or so clones listed, approximately 71% were seen once. For these receptors, no antigen is known. Prior to sequencing, the ViraFEST assay stimulated PBMC with viral peptide pools, which expanded the antigen-specific CD4+ T cells. On roughly day 10 of culture, CD4+ T cells were separated out. Each participant was administered two doses of either the BNT162b2 or the mRNA-1273 vaccine. Sequenced material: CD4+ T cells from PBMCs cultured with HCoV-NL63 spike peptides, taken after COVID-19 vaccination. The receptors originated from a human donor who received a COVID-19 vaccine.

The genes are TRBV4-1 and TRBJ2-5, with D possibly matching TRBD1 (5 bases). Looked up from germline, CDR1 is MGHRA and CDR2 is YSYEKL. Trimming pared 4 bases from V and 7 bases from J, leaving 10 bases between. This CDR3 has 12 residues. CDR3 amino acids: CASSPRDGTQYF. CDR3 DNA: TGCGCCAGCAGCCCCAGGGATGGGACCCAGTACTTC.

This clone is classed as medium-sized. This chain joins TRBV7-9 and TRBJ1-2; D may be TRBD1 (5 bases). This CDR3 spans 15 amino acids. V was pared by 2 bases and J by 1 base, with 11 bases between. CDR1 and CDR2 from the germline V gene are SEHNR and FQNEAQ (reference sequence). In DNA, the CDR3 is TGTGCCAGCAGCTTAAGGGGCCTCGGTAACTATGGCTACACCTTC. It translates to CASSLRGLGNYGYTF.

The chain has TRBV5-1 and TRBJ2-7; D is perhaps TRBD1 (6 bases). The CDR3 is made up of 16 amino acids. V dropped 6 bases and J dropped 4 bases, with 23 bases sitting between them. Looked up from germline, CDR1 is SGHRS and CDR2 is YFSETQ. CDR3 coding DNA: TGCGCCAGCAAAAAAAACTCACAGGGCTCGGTGTACGAGCAGTACTTC. Translation gives CASKKNSQGSVYEQYF.

This chain uses TRBV27 with TRBJ1-6, with 8 bases aligning to TRBD1. The J segment lost 7 bases and the V segment lost 3 bases, leaving 8 bases of the junction unmatched. CDR1 and CDR2 (germline): MNHEY, SMNVEV (reference sequence). The CDR3 length is 16 residues. The DNA for the CDR3 is TGTGCCAGCAGTTTCGAACCGACAGGGGTAAATTCACCCCTCCACTTT. Protein: CASSFEPTGVNSPLHF.

The J gene is TRBJ1-6, the V gene TRBV7-8; D not certain. Trimming left V 3 bases short and J 0 bases short, with 12 bases between. This CDR3 region has 17 residues. Looked up from germline, CDR1 is SGHVS and CDR2 is FQNEAQ. As DNA, the CDR3 is TGTGCCAGCAGCTTCGTTACGCTGAGCTCCTATAATTCACCCCTCCACTTT. It is translated as CASSFVTLSSYNSPLHF.

The gene calls are TRBV27 and TRBJ2-6, with D unresolved. V was cut by 7 bases and J by 0 bases, with 10 bases left in between. Per germline, CDR1 MNHEY and CDR2 SMNVEV (reference sequence). The CDR3 extends over 15 amino acids. CDR3 nucleotide sequence: TGTGCCAGCACGTCAACGAGCTCTGGGGCCAACGTCCTGACTTTC. The encoded protein is CASTSTSSGANVLTF.

V and J are TRBV11-2 and TRBJ2-5, with D unresolved. The germline V gene has CDR1 SGHAT and CDR2 FQNNGV. V shed 2 bases and J shed 2 bases, with 18 bases lying between them. This CDR3 is 17 amino acids long. The CDR3 coding sequence is TGTGCCAGCAGCTTAAGGCAGGAAAGACCCTATCAAGAGACCCAGTACTTC. It yields the protein CASSLRQERPYQETQYF.

The chain employs TRBV3-1 (or the pseudogene TRBV3-2) and TRBJ2-5; TRBD2 matches at 9 bases. The germline gives CDR1 LGHDT, CDR2 YNNKEL (reference sequence). Trimming at V came to 0 bases and at J to 5 bases, leaving 7 bases not matched to a gene. The CDR3 consists of 16 residues. The CDR3 reads CASSQERLAAKETQYF. CDR3 DNA: TGTGCCAGCAGCCAAGAGAGACTAGCGGCAAAGGAGACCCAGTACTTC.

The chain uses TRBV10-1 and TRBJ2-4; 8 nucleotides match TRBD1. CDR3 length: 16 residues. V trimming: 3 bases; J trimming: 0 bases; junction bases outside the gene matches: 4. Germline assignment: CDR1 WNHNN and CDR2 SYGVQD (reference sequence). This CDR3 is CASSEGQGLAKNIQYF. The CDR3 DNA sequence: TGCGCCAGCAGTGAAGGACAGGGACTAGCCAAAAACATTCAGTACTTC.

The V gene is TRBV6-1, the J gene TRBJ2-2, with 8 bases lining up with TRBD1. V shed 2 bases, J shed 6 bases, and the junction held 14 bases outside the gene matches. The germline V gene encodes CDR1 MNHNS and CDR2 SASEGT. This CDR3 comprises 18 residues. CDR3 in DNA: TGTGCCAGCAGTGAATCAGTATCGTGGCAGGGGGCGTCCGGGGAGCTGTTTTTT. Translated, it gives CASSESVSWQGASGELFF.

This clone showed up just once. Other DNA sequences in the same sample also yield this CDR3. J is TRBJ2-7 and V is TRBV29-1; D is unclear. Germline CDR1 and CDR2: SQVTM and ANQGSEA. This CDR3 has 12 amino acids. Trimming cost V 0 bases and J 2 bases, with 5 bases left between them. The CDR3 loop is CSVEDGTYEQYF. In nucleotides, the CDR3 is TGCAGCGTTGAAGATGGGACCTACGAGCAGTACTTC.

This clone was observed once. The V call is TRBV27, the J call TRBJ2-7; 9 bases align to TRBD2. V shed 6 bases, J shed 7 bases, and the junction held 22 bases outside the gene matches. The germline V gene encodes CDR1 MNHEY and CDR2 SMNVEV (reference sequence). CDR3 size: 18 residues. The chain's CDR3 is CASSPMSGPGGREREQYF. CDR3 coding DNA: TGTGCCAGCAGCCCCATGTCGGGTCCTGGCGGGAGGGAGCGGGAGCAGTACTTC.

The chain uses TRBV7-9 and TRBJ2-3, with unresolved D. The germline CDR1 and CDR2 sequences are SEHNR and FQNEAQ (reference sequence). The CDR3 has 14 residues. The V and J ends lost 0 bases and 2 bases respectively, with 6 bases between them. CDR3 in DNA: TGTGCCAGCAGCTTAGCTCCGGACACAGATACGCAGTATTTT. Its translation: CASSLAPDTDTQYF.

V usage is TRBV6-4 and J usage is TRBJ2-6, with D possibly matching TRBD1 (5 bases). The length of the CDR3 is 15 residues. V lost 0 bases and J lost 3, with 6 bases in between. From germline, CDR1 is MRHNA and CDR2 SNTAGT. The CDR3 coding sequence is TGTGCCAGCAGTGACTCCCAGGGTGGGGCCAACGTCCTGACTTTC. It codes for CASSDSQGGANVLTF.

The V and J genes are TRBV6-2 or TRBV6-3 and TRBJ1-5; 10 bases line up with TRBD1. Trimming removed 4 bases from V and 7 bases from J; junction bases left unmatched: 4. The CDR3 sequence is 14 residues long. Germline assignment: CDR1 MNHEY and CDR2 SVGEGT. The CDR3 bases are TGTGCCAGCAGTTCGACAGGGGGCCGGCAGCCCCAGCATTTT. This gives the protein CASSSTGGRQPQHF.

The chain employs TRBV15 and TRBJ1-2; no reliable D call. Between the trimmed V and J ends, which lost 1 base and 8 bases, there was a span of 14 bases. The length of the CDR3 is 14 residues. CDR1 is LNHNV and CDR2 is YYDKDF in the germline V gene (reference sequence). This CDR3 is CATSRGSLLRGYTF. CDR3 DNA sequence: TGTGCCACCAGCAGAGGCAGCTTACTTCGGGGCTACACCTTC.

The V call is TRBV30, the J call TRBJ2-3; no firm D call. V lost 8 bases and J lost 0, with 12 bases in between. Germline lookup yields CDR1 GTSNPN and CDR2 SVGIG (reference sequence). This CDR3 contains 13 residues. CDR3 residues: CAVSIKSTDTQYF. The CDR3 nucleotides read TGTGCCGTTTCAATAAAGAGCACAGATACGCAGTATTTT.

This sequence joins TRBV27 and TRBJ1-2; unclear D gene. V lost 1 base and J lost 3, with 9 bases in between. Per the germline V gene, CDR1 is MNHEY and CDR2 is SMNVEV (reference sequence). The CDR3 consists of 14 residues. In DNA, the CDR3 is TGTGCCAGCAGTTTATTCGGGAAGGACTATGGCTACACCTTC. It encodes CASSLFGKDYGYTF.

J is TRBJ1-2 and V is TRBV4-2; 12 bases align to TRBD1. Trimming took 0 bases from V and 5 from J; bases not matched to a gene: 7. CDR1 LGHNA and CDR2 YNFKEQ come from the germline V gene. The CDR3 runs 17 residues. The CDR3 sequence: CASSQDGTGGATYGYTF. The CDR3 bases are TGTGCCAGCAGCCAAGATGGGACAGGGGGCGCGACTTATGGCTACACCTTC.

The table lists this clone with a few counts. The chain joins TRBV6-5 to TRBJ1-2; no reliable D call. The CDR3 runs 15 residues. The germline V and J ends were trimmed by 0 bases and 8 bases, with 16 bases remaining between them. Germline loops: CDR1 MNHEY, CDR2 SVGAGI. For the CDR3, the DNA is TGTGCCAGCAGTTACTCGATGGTCCTAATGACAGGCTACACCTTC. This sequence encodes CASSYSMVLMTGYTF.

The V and J genes are TRBV5-1 and TRBJ2-5; 9 positions match TRBD2. V was pared by 4 bases and J by 4 bases, with 8 bases of the junction left unmatched. Looked up from germline, CDR1 is SGHRS and CDR2 is YFSETQ. This CDR3 region has 15 residues. The CDR3 sequence: CASSAAGGRGETQYF. CDR3 DNA: TGCGCCAGCAGCGCGGCGGGGGGGCGAGGAGAGACCCAGTACTTC.

This clone was seen a few times. This rearrangement joins TRBV2 to TRBJ2-7; TRBD2 agrees at 10 bases. CDR1 and CDR2 (germline): SNHLY, FYNNEI. CDR3 size: 16 residues. The junction had 12 bases not matched to a gene; V was cut back by 7 bases and J by 3 bases. The CDR3 DNA reads as TGTGCCAGCAAAGTGGTTCCGACTAGCGGGTTCTACGAGCAGTACTTC. As protein: CASKVVPTSGFYEQYF. Complete variable domain (other parts from reference TRBV2 and TRBJ2-7): EPEVTQTPSHQVTQMGQEVILRCVPISNHLYFYWYRQILGQKVEFLVSFYNNEISEKSEIFDDQFSVERPDGSNFTLKIRSTKLEDSAMYFCASKVVPTSGFYEQYFGPGTRLTVT.

This chain connects TRBV5-1 to TRBJ2-6, with 10 bases identical to TRBD1. The ends lost 0 bases at V and 5 bases at J; junction bases unmatched: 8. The CDR3 totals 18 residues. Germline V CDR1 and CDR2: SGHRS, YFSETQ. The CDR3: CASSLAPDRGRRANVLTF. CDR3 DNA sequence: TGCGCCAGCAGCTTGGCCCCTGACAGGGGGCGAAGGGCCAACGTCCTGACTTTC.

V usage is TRBV2 and J usage is TRBJ2-2; D uncertain. CDR1 SNHLY and CDR2 FYNNEI come from the germline V gene. V was trimmed by 6 bases and J by 4 bases, leaving 9 bases between them. This CDR3 contains 13 residues. CDR3 loop: CASSRLITGELFF. DNA of the CDR3: TGTGCCAGCAGCCGTTTGATCACCGGGGAGCTGTTTTTT. The full variable domain, with the rest looked up from reference TRBV2 and TRBJ2-2, is EPEVTQTPSHQVTQMGQEVILRCVPISNHLYFYWYRQILGQKVEFLVSFYNNEISEKSEIFDDQFSVERPDGSNFTLKIRSTKLEDSAMYFCASSRLITGELFFGEGSRLTVL.

The rearrangement uses TRBV12-3 or TRBV12-4 and TRBJ1-2; D unresolved. The V end was cut by 5 bases, the J end by 6 bases, with 13 bases between. The CDR3 totals 13 residues. In DNA, the CDR3 is TGTGCCAGCAGTCTAAGACCCGGGGATGGCTACACCTTC. It translates to CASSLRPGDGYTF.